Each of the 22 T cell receptor beta chains below was sequenced from the same sample in a study of cytomegalovirus exposure and HLA in healthy donors. The PCR ran on 60 Vbeta and 13 Jbeta primers. Produced via immunoSEQ multiplex PCR; TCRdb's table is partial and in-frame only. The sample lists 85,000 to 90,000 clones, roughly 80% seen once, with around a tenth in the top ten. Sequencing input: PBMCs. These receptors all come from a man aged 30-40 years in good health and CMV-seropositive.

This chain connects TRBV28 to TRBJ2-5; perhaps TRBD2 as D (6 bases). Near its end, the DNA agrees better with TRBJ2-7, so the J call may be wrong. This CDR3 has 18 residues. Germline V CDR1 and CDR2: MDHEN, SYDVKM. The CDR3 nucleotides read TGTGCCAGCAGTACACCGACTCCTCGGGACTCACGCTCCTACGAGCAGTACTTC. This gives the protein CASSTPTPRDSRSYEQYF.

This clone was counted only a few times. The chain joins TRBV28 to TRBJ1-5; D unclear. CDR3 length: 10 amino acids. The germline V gene has CDR1 MDHEN and CDR2 SYDVKM. Deletions cut 8 bases from V and 5 bases from J, with 4 bases between. The CDR3 nucleotides read TGTGCCAGCCAATATCAGCCCCAGCATTTT. It codes for CASQYQPQHF.

The CDR3 spells CASSVGQEGPQGQPQHF. The CDR3 DNA follows: TGTGCCAGCAGCGTAGGACAGGAAGGCCCCCAAGGTCAGCCCCAGCATTTT. The genes are TRBV9 and TRBJ1-5; possibly TRBD1 for D (6 bases). The germline V and J ends were trimmed by 0 bases and 6 bases, with 19 bases remaining between them. Germline V gene lookup returns CDR1 SGDLS and CDR2 YYNGEE. The CDR3 runs to 17 residues.

The chain has TRBV5-1 and TRBJ1-1, with D possibly being TRBD1 (5 bases). Trimming pared 4 bases from V and 3 bases from J, leaving 10 bases between. Looked up from germline, CDR1 is SGHRS and CDR2 is YFSETQ. CDR3 size: 13 residues. The CDR3 DNA reads as TGCGCCAGCAGCCAGGGAGGATACACTGAAGCTTTCTTT. It yields the protein CASSQGGYTEAFF.

The chain has TRBV7-2 and TRBJ2-5; 8 nucleotides align to TRBD1. J was trimmed by 6 bases and V by 5 bases; bases with no gene match: 5. The CDR3 loop spans 13 amino acids. CDR1 is SGHTA and CDR2 is FQGNSA in the germline V gene. CDR3 DNA sequence: TGTGCCAGCAGCAGACAGGGGCCCAAGACCCAGTACTTC. It yields the protein CASSRQGPKTQYF.

The rearrangement joins TRBV30 to TRBJ1-1; TRBD1 matches at 9 bases. Per germline, CDR1 GTSNPN and CDR2 SVGIG (reference sequence). V shed 3 bases and J 5 bases; nucleotides not matched to a gene: 7. The CDR3 spans 14 residues. CDR3: CAWRATGGWTEAFF. The CDR3 bases are TGTGCCTGGAGGGCAACAGGGGGCTGGACTGAAGCTTTCTTT.

The chain employs TRBV7-3 and TRBJ2-7; D gene unclear. The CDR3 consists of 13 residues. The V gene lost 3 bases and the J gene lost 0 bases, with 6 bases spanning the gap. Germline assignment: CDR1 SGHTA and CDR2 FQGTGA. CDR3 in DNA: TGTGCCAGCAGCTTTGGCAGCTCCTACGAGCAGTACTTC. As protein: CASSFGSSYEQYF.

The chain recombines TRBV9 with TRBJ2-2, with 8 bases that match TRBD2. Germline V CDR1 and CDR2: SGDLS, YYNGEE. The CDR3 extends over 18 amino acids. V shed 1 base, J shed 6 bases, and the junction held 14 bases outside the gene matches. CDR3: CASSVPGRGGRPPGELFF. DNA for the CDR3: TGTGCCAGCAGCGTACCTGGACGGGGGGGCCGTCCCCCCGGGGAGCTGTTTTTT.

J is TRBJ2-7 and V is TRBV2; 12 bases fit TRBD2. Unmatched junction bases numbered 6, after V lost 0 bases and J lost 0 bases. CDR1 and CDR2 (germline): SNHLY, FYNNEI. The CDR3 consists of 18 residues. The CDR3 nucleotides are TGTGCCAGCAGTGAAGCGATTACTAGCGGGGGGATCTCCTACGAGCAGTACTTC. Translated: CASSEAITSGGISYEQYF.

The DNA of the CDR3 is TGTGCCAGTAGTCCCACCAGGGGCAACGAGCAGTACTTC. Residues: CASSPTRGNEQYF. The chain links TRBV19 to TRBJ2-5, with D tentatively TRBD1 (6 bases). The J call may be incorrect, as the DNA end agrees better with TRBJ2-7. The CDR3 covers 13 residues. Germline CDR1 reads LNHDA; CDR2 reads SQIVND (reference sequence).

The chain couples TRBV2 to TRBJ1-1; tentative D call: TRBD1 (5 bases). The CDR3 totals 15 residues. The germline gives CDR1 SNHLY, CDR2 FYNNEI. The germline V and J ends were trimmed by 8 bases and 4 bases, with 20 bases remaining between them. DNA of the CDR3: TGTGCCAGCCTATGGGGGGTGGGGGTTAGCACTGAAGCTTTCTTT. Translating gives CASLWGVGVSTEAFF.

V gene TRBV7-3 combines with J gene TRBJ1-1, with TRBD1 matching 9 bases. V gave up 4 bases and J gave up 5 bases; unmatched junction bases: 5. The CDR3 covers 14 residues. CDR1 SGHTA and CDR2 FQGTGA come from the germline V gene. The CDR3 loop reads CASSSTGGGTEAFF. In DNA form, the CDR3 reads TGTGCCAGCAGCTCTACAGGGGGCGGTACTGAAGCTTTCTTT.

The chain is built from TRBV4-1 and TRBJ2-7; TRBD2 might be the D (6 bases). Germline V lookup: CDR1 MGHRA, CDR2 YSYEKL. Trimming left V 1 base short and J 6 bases short, with 10 bases between. The CDR3 runs to 13 residues. CDR3 nucleotide sequence: TGCGCCAGCAGCCAAGGGATGGGGGGCGAGCAGTACTTC. Its protein is CASSQGMGGEQYF.

The rearrangement uses TRBV5-1 and TRBJ2-1; perhaps TRBD2 as D (5 bases). The CDR3 spans 21 residues. The V gene lost 0 bases and the J gene lost 2 bases, with 27 bases spanning the gap. Germline CDR1 reads SGHRS; CDR2 reads YFSETQ. The CDR3 loop reads CASSLVYIASFETAAYNEQFF. The CDR3 DNA reads as TGCGCCAGCAGCTTGGTCTATATAGCGTCCTTCGAGACGGCAGCCTACAATGAGCAGTTCTTC.

This clone was picked up a small number of times. The chain carries TRBV10-1 and TRBJ1-6; no firm D call. V dropped 10 bases and J dropped 8 bases, with 21 bases sitting between them. The CDR3 sequence is 15 residues long. Germline CDR1 reads WNHNN; CDR2 reads SYGVQD (reference sequence). Written as DNA, the CDR3 is TGCGCCACCGCGGTACCGGGAGGGTGGTATTCACCCCTCCACTTT. Protein: CATAVPGGWYSPLHF.

This rearrangement joins TRBV6-5 to TRBJ2-7; 10 bases fit TRBD2. The germline gives CDR1 MNHEY, CDR2 SVGAGI. The CDR3 length is 16 residues. The V and J ends lost 0 bases and 2 bases, in that order; junction bases with no gene match: 4. The CDR3 region is CASSYSSGGITYEQYF. The CDR3 DNA sequence: TGTGCCAGCAGTTACTCTAGCGGGGGGATAACCTACGAGCAGTACTTC.

The gene calls are TRBV30 and TRBJ2-3; 7 positions agree with TRBD2. V trimming: 4 bases; J trimming: 0 bases; junction bases outside the gene matches: 4. The germline V gene has CDR1 GTSNPN and CDR2 SVGIG (reference sequence). The CDR3 is made up of 14 amino acids. The CDR3 loop is CAWNGGTSTDTQYF. CDR3 bases: TGTGCCTGGAACGGGGGGACTAGCACAGATACGCAGTATTTT.

The chain combines TRBV30 with TRBJ2-2; TRBD2 aligns across 7 bases. The J segment lost 3 bases and the V segment lost 3 bases, leaving 10 bases of the junction unmatched. The CDR3 runs to 16 residues. Germline CDR1 is GTSNPN and CDR2 is SVGIG (reference sequence). CDR3 residues: CAWRAMASGHTGELFF. The CDR3 DNA follows: TGTGCCTGGAGAGCGATGGCTAGCGGTCACACCGGGGAGCTGTTTTTT.

This chain joins TRBV5-1 and TRBJ2-7; D possibly corresponds to TRBD1 (6 bases). CDR1 and CDR2 from the germline V gene are SGHRS and YFSETQ. The germline V and J ends were trimmed by 3 bases and 0 bases, with 13 bases remaining between them. This CDR3 contains 15 residues. CDR3 nucleotide sequence: TGCGCCAGCAGCTCGAACCAGGGGTCCTCCTACGAGCAGTACTTC. This gives the protein CASSSNQGSSYEQYF. The full variable domain, with the rest looked up from reference TRBV5-1 and TRBJ2-7, is KAGVTQTPRYLIKTRGQQVTLSCSPISGHRSVSWYQQTPGQGLQFLFEYFSETQRNKGNFPGRFSGRQFSNSRSEMNVSTLELGDSALYLCASSSNQGSSYEQYFGPGTRLTVT.

CDR3 residues: CASSLNPTSGGSAYNEQFF. As DNA, the CDR3 is TGCGCCAGCAGCTTGAACCCCACTAGCGGGGGATCCGCTTACAATGAGCAGTTCTTC. The J gene is TRBJ2-1, the V gene TRBV5-1, with 11 nucleotides matching TRBD2. With 1 base clipped from V and 4 bases from J, the junction kept 13 bases outside the gene matches. Germline V CDR1 and CDR2: SGHRS, YFSETQ. The CDR3 has 19 residues.

The chain links TRBV28 to TRBJ1-4; 7 bases match TRBD1. The CDR3 sequence is 14 residues long. With 2 bases clipped from V and 7 bases from J, the junction kept 4 bases outside the gene matches. The V gene's germline CDR1 is MDHEN and CDR2 SYDVKM. Written as DNA, the CDR3 is TGTGCCAGCAGTTTAATGACAGGGTCTGAAAAACTGTTTTTT. Protein product: CASSLMTGSEKLFF.

The genes are TRBV7-3 and TRBJ1-1, with unresolved D. The CDR3 runs to 13 residues. The V gene lost 2 bases and the J gene lost 1 base, with 5 bases spanning the gap. Germline CDR1 and CDR2: SGHTA and FQGTGA. The CDR3 here is CASSLFKNTEAFF. The CDR3 coding sequence is TGTGCCAGCAGCTTATTTAAGAACACTGAAGCTTTCTTT.